The sequence of this T cell receptor (beta chain) was determined in a study of T-cell memory formation after mild COVID-19. One entry per CDR3 protein results from TCRdb running MiXCR on the 5' RACE reads. The sample has roughly 200,000 distinct CDR3 sequences, 20% to 25% seen once. The CDR3 is 12 residues long. Germline V gene sequence: CDR1 SGHVS, CDR2 FNYEAQ. The ends were cut back, 4 bases at V and 6 bases at J, with 10 bases in the middle. With respect to this clonotype: Its matching antigen is unknown.

Overall study results and limits: Among contracting clones, CD4+ were mainly CM/EM and CD8+ enriched in EMRA.

The sequenced sample consisted of PBMCs or a T cell subset sorted from them (not recorded which). The clonotype was recovered from an adult woman who had mild COVID-19 (a few samples of this study predate the infection). Cell type and time point are not known. The rearrangement joins TRBV7-6 to TRBJ2-7, with a tentative D call TRBD1 (5 bases). The CDR3: CASSSLGAEQYF. The CDR3 DNA sequence: TGTGCCAGCAGCTCCTTAGGGGCCGAGCAGTACTTC.